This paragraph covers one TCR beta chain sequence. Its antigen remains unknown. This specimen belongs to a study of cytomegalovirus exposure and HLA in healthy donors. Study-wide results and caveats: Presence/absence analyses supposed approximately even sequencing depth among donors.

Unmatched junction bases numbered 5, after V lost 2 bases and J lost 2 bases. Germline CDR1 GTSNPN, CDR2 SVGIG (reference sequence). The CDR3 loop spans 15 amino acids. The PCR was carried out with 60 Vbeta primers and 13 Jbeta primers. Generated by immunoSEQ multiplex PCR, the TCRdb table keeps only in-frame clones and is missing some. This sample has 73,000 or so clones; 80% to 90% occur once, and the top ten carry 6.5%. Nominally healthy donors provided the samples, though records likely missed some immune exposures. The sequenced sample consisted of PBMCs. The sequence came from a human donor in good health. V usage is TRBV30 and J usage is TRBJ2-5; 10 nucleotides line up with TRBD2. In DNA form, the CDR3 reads TGTGCCTGGAGTCAACTAGCGGGGTCACAAGAGACCCAGTACTTC. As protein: CAWSQLAGSQETQYF.